The sequence of this TCR beta chain was determined in a study of immune evolution from preneoplasia to lung adenocarcinoma. Study-level findings and limits: Later-stage lesions appeared to have more T cells, more diversity, less clonality. Normal lung had the highest top T cell clone frequencies.

Resections took place in Japan or China from about 2014 to 2018. Two lung cancer pathologists independently confirmed each histologic diagnosis. The CDR3 spans 11 residues. Trimming pared 5 bases from V and 0 bases from J, leaving 5 bases between. The germline V gene encodes CDR1 GTSNPN and CDR2 SVGIG (reference sequence). Produced via immunoSEQ multiplex PCR; TCRdb's table is partial and in-frame only. The profile shows about 10,000 clones, 65% to 80% of them singletons. As concerns this clone: Its antigen is undetermined.

Sequenced sample: FFPE normal lung tissue adjacent to the tumor. This TCR was recovered from a person aged 60 to 70 with lung adenocarcinoma. Some clones in this sample may be carry-over from other donors' samples. The V and J genes are TRBV30 and TRBJ2-7; the D is unclear. CDR3 region: CAWGVSYEQYF. CDR3 nucleotides: TGTGCCTGGGGGGTCTCCTACGAGCAGTACTTC.